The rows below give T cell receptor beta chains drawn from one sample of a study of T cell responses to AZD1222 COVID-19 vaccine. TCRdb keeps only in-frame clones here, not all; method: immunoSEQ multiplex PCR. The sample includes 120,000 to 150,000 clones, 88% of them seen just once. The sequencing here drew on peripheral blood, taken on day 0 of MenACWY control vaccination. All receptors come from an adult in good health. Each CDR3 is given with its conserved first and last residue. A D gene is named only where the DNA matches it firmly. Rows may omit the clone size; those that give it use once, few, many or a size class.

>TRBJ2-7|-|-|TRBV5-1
TGCGCCAGCAGCTTGCAAGTCACCTCCTACGAGCAGTACTTC
CASSLQVTSYEQYF
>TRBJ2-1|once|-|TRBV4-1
TGCGCCAGCAGCCACTACCCTGACAACGGGGGCCACAATGAGCAGTTCTTC
CASSHYPDNGGHNEQFF
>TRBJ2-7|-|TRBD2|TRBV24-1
TGTGCCACCATGGACGGGACTAACTACGAGCAGTACTTC
CATMDGTNYEQYF
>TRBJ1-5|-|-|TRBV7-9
TGTGCCAGCAGCTTTGGGGATCAGCCCCAGCATTTT
CASSFGDQPQHF
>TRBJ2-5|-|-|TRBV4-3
TGCGCCAGCAGCCAAGAAGTTAGTAGAGAGACCCAGTACTTC
CASSQEVSRETQYF
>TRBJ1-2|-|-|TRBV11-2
TGTGCCAGCAGCCCAATACTGTTTAACTATGGCTACACCTTC
CASSPILFNYGYTF
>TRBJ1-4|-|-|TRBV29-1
TGCAGCGTTGAGAGGGATGAAAAACTGTTTTTT
CSVERDEKLFF
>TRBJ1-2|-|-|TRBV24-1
TGTGCCACCAGTCCCGCAGGCGGTAACTATGGCTACACCTTC
CATSPAGGNYGYTF
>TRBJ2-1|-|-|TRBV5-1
TGCGCCAGCACCACCATGAGCTCCTACAATGAGCAGTTCTTC
CASTTMSSYNEQFF
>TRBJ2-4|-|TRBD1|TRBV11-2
TGTGCCAGCAGCTCAAGGACAGGGGGAAAAAACATTCAGTACTTC
CASSSRTGGKNIQYF
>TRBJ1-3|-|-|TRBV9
TGTGCCAGCAGCGTAGACGATTTTCCTGGAAACACCATATATTTT
CASSVDDFPGNTIYF
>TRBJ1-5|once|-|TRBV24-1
TGTGCCACCAGTGATTGGACAGCCAATCAGCCCCAGCATTTT
CATSDWTANQPQHF
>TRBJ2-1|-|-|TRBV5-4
TGTGCCAGCAGCGCAGGATGGCAGGGGGGAAATGAGCAGTTCTTC
CASSAGWQGGNEQFF
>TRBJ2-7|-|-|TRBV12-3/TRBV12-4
TGTGCCAGCATATCTTCGTGGGGGCACGAGCAGTACTTC
CASISSWGHEQYF
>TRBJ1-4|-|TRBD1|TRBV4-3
TGCGCCAGCAGCCAAGAGACAGGGGATGAAAAACTGTTTTTT
CASSQETGDEKLFF
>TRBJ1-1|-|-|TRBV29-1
TGCAGCGTTGTGCAGACACCGGGGGATGAAGCTTTCTTT
CSVVQTPGDEAFF
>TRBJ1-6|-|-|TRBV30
TGTGCCTGGAGTGTACGGGAAAATTCACCCCTCCACTTT
CAWSVRENSPLHF
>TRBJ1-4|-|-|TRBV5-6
TGTGCCAGCAGCTTAGGACAGCTAACTAATGAAAAACTGTTTTTT
CASSLGQLTNEKLFF
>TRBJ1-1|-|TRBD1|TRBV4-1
TGCGCCAGCAGCCAATCTGACAGGGAAACCGCTGAAGCTTTCTTT
CASSQSDRETAEAFF
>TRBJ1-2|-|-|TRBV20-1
TGCAGTGCTAGTGCCGAAGGATGGGGCTACACCTTC
CSASAEGWGYTF
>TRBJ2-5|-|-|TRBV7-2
TGTGCCAGCAGCTTCTCAAAGAGAGGGACAGAGACCCAGTACTTC
CASSFSKRGTETQYF
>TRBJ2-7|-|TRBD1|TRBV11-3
TGTGCCAGCAGGGGGACAGAGGGCCAGCGGTACTTC
CASRGTEGQRYF
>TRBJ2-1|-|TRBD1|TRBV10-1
TGCGCCAGCAGGCCACCGGGACAGGGGTTCTTGGGGAACAATGAGCAGTTCTTC
CASRPPGQGFLGNNEQFF
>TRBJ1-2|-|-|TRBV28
TGTGCCAGCAGTCCCGCCGGGACGATTAACTATGGCTACACCTTC
CASSPAGTINYGYTF
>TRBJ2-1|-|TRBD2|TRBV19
TGTGCCAGTAGTATCGGAGCGGGAAGGGCCAATGAGCAGTTCTTC
CASSIGAGRANEQFF
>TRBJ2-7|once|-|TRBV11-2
TGTGCCAGCAGCGCCCCAGGGAGCTCCTACGAGCAGTACTTC
CASSAPGSSYEQYF
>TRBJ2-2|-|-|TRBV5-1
TGCGCCAGCGCTATCGGGGGTGGAGACACCGGGGAGCTGTTTTTT
CASAIGGGDTGELFF
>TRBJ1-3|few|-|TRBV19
TGTGCCAGTAGTACCCGACAGAGAGGAAACACCATATATTTT
CASSTRQRGNTIYF
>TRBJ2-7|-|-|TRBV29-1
TGCAGCGTTATAGTGTCCCAGCGCTACGAGCAGTACTTC
CSVIVSQRYEQYF
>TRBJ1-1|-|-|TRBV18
TGTGCCAGCTCACCGGGGGGGGCGCAAGGCACTGAAGCTTTCTTT
CASSPGGAQGTEAFF
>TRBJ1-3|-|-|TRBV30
TGTGCCTGGAGTACAGGCGGGTACTCTGGAAACACCATATATTTT
CAWSTGGYSGNTIYF
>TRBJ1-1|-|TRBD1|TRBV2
TGTGCCAGCAGAGGGGACAGCGAGAACACTGAAGCTTTCTTT
CASRGDSENTEAFF
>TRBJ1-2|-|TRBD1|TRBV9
TGTGCCAGCAGCGAGGGACCTACAGGGGCCTATGGCTACACCTTC
CASSEGPTGAYGYTF
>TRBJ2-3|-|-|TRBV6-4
TGTGCCAGCAGCCCATACCCCAGGGGTGCAGATACGCAGTATTTT
CASSPYPRGADTQYF
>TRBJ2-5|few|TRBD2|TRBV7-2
TGTGCCAGCAGCAGACTAGCGGGGGGAGGAGAGACCCAGTACTTC
CASSRLAGGGETQYF
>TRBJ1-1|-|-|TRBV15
TGTGCCACCAGCAGACCGGACCGTTTGAACACTGAAGCTTTCTTT
CATSRPDRLNTEAFF
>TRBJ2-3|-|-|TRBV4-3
TGCGCCAGCAGCCAAGTTGACGGGGGGCCAGATACGCAGTATTTT
CASSQVDGGPDTQYF
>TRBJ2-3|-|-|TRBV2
TGTGCCAGCAGTATGGGGGGCTCGGGAGATACGCAGTATTTT
CASSMGGSGDTQYF
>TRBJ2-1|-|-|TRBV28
TGTGCCAGCAGATTAACTAGTGCCAATGAGCAGTTCTTC
CASRLTSANEQFF
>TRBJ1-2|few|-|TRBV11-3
TGTGCCAGCAGCTTAGTTACAGGGCAAGGCTACACCTTC
CASSLVTGQGYTF
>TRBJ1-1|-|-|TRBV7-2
TGTGCCAGCAGCTCGTACAGGGAAGGCACTGAAGCTTTCTTT
CASSSYREGTEAFF
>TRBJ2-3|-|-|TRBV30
TGTGCCTGGAGTAAAGGGGGGTATACGCAGTATTTT
CAWSKGGYTQYF
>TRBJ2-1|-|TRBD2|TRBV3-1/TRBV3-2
TGTGCCAGCAGCCAAGATCTGGCTAGCGGCGCCTACAATGAGCAGTTCTTC
CASSQDLASGAYNEQFF
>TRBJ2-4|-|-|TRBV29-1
TGCAGCGCTGCCGGACACCTAGCCAAAAACATTCAGTACTTC
CSAAGHLAKNIQYF
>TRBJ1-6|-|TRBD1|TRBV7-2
TGTGCCAGCAGCTTAGCGACAGGGGGCAATTCACCCCTCCACTTT
CASSLATGGNSPLHF
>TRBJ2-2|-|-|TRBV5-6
TGTGCCAGCAGCTCCGGGAACACCGGGGAGCTGTTTTTT
CASSSGNTGELFF
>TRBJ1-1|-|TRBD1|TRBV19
TGTGCCAGTAGTAAGGGACAGGGGTGGAACACTGAAGCTTTCTTT
CASSKGQGWNTEAFF
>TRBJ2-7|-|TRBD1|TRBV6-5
TGTGCCAGCAGTTATAGCAGGGGGCATTCTGGCGAGCAGTACTTC
CASSYSRGHSGEQYF
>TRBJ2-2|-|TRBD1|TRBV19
TGTGCCAGTAGGAACAGGGGCACCGGGGAGCTGTTTTTT
CASRNRGTGELFF
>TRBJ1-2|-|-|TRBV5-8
TGTGCCAGCAGCTTGGGAGGCTCTCAGGGAGGCTACACCTTC
CASSLGGSQGGYTF
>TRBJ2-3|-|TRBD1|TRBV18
TGTGCCAGCTCAAGCCGGGACAGGGGTACAGATACGCAGTATTTT
CASSSRDRGTDTQYF
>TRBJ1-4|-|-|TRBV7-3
TGTGCCAGCAGCCCCGACCGGGGGGACGAAAAACTGTTTTTT
CASSPDRGDEKLFF
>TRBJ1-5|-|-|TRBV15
TGTGCCACCAGCAGAGACCTTAAAGCGGATCAGCCCCAGCATTTT
CATSRDLKADQPQHF
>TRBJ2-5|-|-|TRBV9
TGTGCCAGCAGCGTTGCGGGGTATCAAGAGACCCAGTACTTC
CASSVAGYQETQYF
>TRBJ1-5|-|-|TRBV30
TGTGCCTGGAGTCTCTGGGGGGGGGTCTCACCCCAGCATTTT
CAWSLWGGVSPQHF
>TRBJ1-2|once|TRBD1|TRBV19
TGTGCCAGTAGTCTCGGGGGACAGGGGGCCTACTATGGCTACACCTTC
CASSLGGQGAYYGYTF